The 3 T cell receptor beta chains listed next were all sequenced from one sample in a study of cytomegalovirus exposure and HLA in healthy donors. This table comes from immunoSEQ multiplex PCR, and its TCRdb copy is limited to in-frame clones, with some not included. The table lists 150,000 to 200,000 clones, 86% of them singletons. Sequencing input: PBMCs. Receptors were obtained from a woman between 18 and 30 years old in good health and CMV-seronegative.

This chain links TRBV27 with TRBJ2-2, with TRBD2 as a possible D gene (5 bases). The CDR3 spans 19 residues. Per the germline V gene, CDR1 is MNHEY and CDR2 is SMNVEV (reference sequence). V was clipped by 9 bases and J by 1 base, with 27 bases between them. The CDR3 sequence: CASTKRSSAGTLNTGELFF. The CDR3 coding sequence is TGTGCCAGTACGAAGAGGAGCTCTGCGGGTACCTTGAACACCGGGGAGCTGTTTTTT.

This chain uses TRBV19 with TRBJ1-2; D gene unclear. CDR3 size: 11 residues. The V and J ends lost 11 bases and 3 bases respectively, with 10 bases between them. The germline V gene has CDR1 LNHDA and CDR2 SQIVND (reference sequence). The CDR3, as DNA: TGTGCCTCGACAAACGACTATGGCTACACCTTC. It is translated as CASTNDYGYTF.

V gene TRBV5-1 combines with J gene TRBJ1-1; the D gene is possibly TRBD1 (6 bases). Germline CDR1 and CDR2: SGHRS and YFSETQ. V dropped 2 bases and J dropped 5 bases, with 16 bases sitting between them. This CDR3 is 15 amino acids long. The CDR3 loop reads CASSFQTGSGTEAFF. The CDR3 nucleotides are TGCGCCAGCAGCTTCCAAACAGGGTCAGGAACTGAAGCTTTCTTT.